Listed here is a single T cell receptor beta chain. Its antigen is as yet unknown. A 5'RACE reaction primed in the constant segment made cDNA libraries of TCR alpha and TCR beta, and these carried sample barcodes and UMIs. TCRdb ran MiXCR on the 5' RACE reads and lists one entry per CDR3 protein. This sample has roughly 350,000 distinct CDR3 sequences, with about 21% found just once. The data stem from a study of T-cell memory formation after mild COVID-19. The CDR3 totals 15 residues. Trimming stripped 6 bases from V and 5 bases from J, with 19 bases between. Germline CDR1 MNHEY, CDR2 SVGEGT. Overall study results and limits: Clones that got smaller from day 15 to 85 had even CD4/CD8, while clones growing later tipped toward CD4+. Proof of SARS-CoV-2 specificity was absent for the second-wave clones that crested on day 37.

The gene calls are TRBV6-2 or TRBV6-3 and TRBJ2-5, with D perhaps matching TRBD2 (5 bases). The TCR sequence derives from an adult woman who had mild COVID-19 (a few samples of this study predate the infection). Cell type and time point are not known. The sample taken for sequencing was PBMCs or a T cell subset sorted from them (not recorded which). CDR3 sequence (DNA): TGTGCCAGCAGCCCAGCGGCGGGCGCGATCGAGACCCAGTACTTC. Its protein is CASSPAAGAIETQYF.